Following are 9 T cell receptor beta chains from one sample sequenced in a study of T cells after yellow fever vaccination. TCRdb used MiXCR to reprocess the 5' RACE reads, holding one entry per CDR3 protein. The table records more than 350,000 distinct CDR3 sequences, 11% of them present only once. Sequenced here: PBMCs, sampled on the day of the first yellow fever vaccination. These receptors were obtained from a man aged 18 to 30 who received the YFV17D yellow fever vaccine.

There are a few counts of this clonotype. V gene TRBV6-2 or TRBV6-3 combines with J gene TRBJ2-5; D remains unclear. The germline CDR1 and CDR2 sequences are MNHEY and SVGEGT. V dropped 2 bases and J dropped 2 bases, with 9 bases sitting between them. The CDR3 extends over 14 amino acids. This CDR3 reads CASSYGSHQETQYF. The CDR3 nucleotides are TGTGCCAGCAGTTACGGGTCTCATCAAGAGACCCAGTACTTC.

The genes are TRBV11-1 and TRBJ2-1; 14 positions agree with TRBD2. The CDR3 contains 18 residues. The junction had 7 bases not matched to a gene; V was cut back by 5 bases and J by 1 base. Germline values: CDR1 SGHAT, CDR2 FQDESV (reference sequence). The CDR3 is CASSPRLAGGPSYNEQFF. The CDR3 DNA reads TGTGCCAGCAGCCCGAGACTAGCGGGGGGGCCATCCTACAATGAGCAGTTCTTC.

This clonotype was picked up a small number of times. This chain connects TRBV7-2 to TRBJ2-6; no clear D. The CDR3 sequence is 14 residues long. Germline-derived CDR1 and CDR2 are SGHTA and FQGNSA. V lost 1 base, J lost 2 bases, and 3 bases lay in between. The CDR3 DNA sequence: TGTGCCAGCAGCTTAGTCCCTGGGGCCAACGTCCTGACTTTC. Protein: CASSLVPGANVLTF.

The genes are TRBV4-1 and TRBJ2-7; D may be TRBD1 or TRBD2 (5 bases each). Germline loops: CDR1 MGHRA, CDR2 YSYEKL. The V and J ends lost 4 bases and 3 bases respectively, with 13 bases between them. This CDR3 has 14 amino acids. The CDR3 loop reads CASSRVPRGYEQYF. The DNA for the CDR3 is TGCGCCAGCAGCCGAGTTCCGAGGGGCTACGAGCAGTACTTC.

The table lists this clonotype with many counts. The rearrangement links TRBV7-6 to TRBJ1-6; D is uncertain. This CDR3 is 13 amino acids long. V was cut by 0 bases and J by 7 bases, with 4 bases left in between. Germline loops: CDR1 SGHVS, CDR2 FNYEAQ. CDR3 in amino acids: CASSLAENSPLHF. The CDR3 DNA is TGTGCCAGCAGCTTAGCAGAGAATTCACCCCTCCACTTT.

There are a few counts of this clonotype. The rearrangement links TRBV6-5 to TRBJ1-2, with D unclear. The CDR3 totals 14 residues. Trimming took off 0 bases at V and 8 bases at J, with 13 bases between the two ends. Germline CDR1 reads MNHEY; CDR2 reads SVGAGI. The CDR3 nucleotides read TGTGCCAGCAGTTACTCGGAGGGCCCGGGAGGCTACACCTTC. Translation gives CASSYSEGPGGYTF.

This chain joins TRBV6-2 or TRBV6-3 and TRBJ2-7; TRBD1 matches at 10 bases. The CDR3 runs 13 residues. The trim removed 8 bases at V and 6 bases at J, leaving 7 bases unmatched. CDR1 MNHEY and CDR2 SVGEGT come from the germline V gene. CDR3 DNA: TGTGCCAGCGGGGACAGGGGCGTTTCCGAGCAGTACTTC. The encoded protein is CASGDRGVSEQYF.

The table lists this clonotype with a few counts. This sequence joins TRBV25-1 and TRBJ1-2; D is uncertain. Germline V CDR1 and CDR2: MGHDK, SYGVNS. Deletions cut 6 bases from V and 6 bases from J, with 8 bases between. This CDR3 region has 11 residues. CDR3 loop: CASRNWNGYTF. The CDR3 nucleotides are TGTGCCAGCAGAAACTGGAATGGCTACACCTTC.

The chain is built from TRBV4-2 and TRBJ1-2; the D gene is possibly TRBD1 (6 bases). V was cut by 4 bases and J by 6 bases, with 15 bases left in between. The CDR3 runs to 14 residues. Germline V CDR1 and CDR2: LGHNA, YNFKEQ. This chain's CDR3 is CASSPLQGQDGYTF. Written as DNA, the CDR3 is TGTGCCAGCAGCCCTTTACAGGGCCAAGATGGCTACACCTTC.